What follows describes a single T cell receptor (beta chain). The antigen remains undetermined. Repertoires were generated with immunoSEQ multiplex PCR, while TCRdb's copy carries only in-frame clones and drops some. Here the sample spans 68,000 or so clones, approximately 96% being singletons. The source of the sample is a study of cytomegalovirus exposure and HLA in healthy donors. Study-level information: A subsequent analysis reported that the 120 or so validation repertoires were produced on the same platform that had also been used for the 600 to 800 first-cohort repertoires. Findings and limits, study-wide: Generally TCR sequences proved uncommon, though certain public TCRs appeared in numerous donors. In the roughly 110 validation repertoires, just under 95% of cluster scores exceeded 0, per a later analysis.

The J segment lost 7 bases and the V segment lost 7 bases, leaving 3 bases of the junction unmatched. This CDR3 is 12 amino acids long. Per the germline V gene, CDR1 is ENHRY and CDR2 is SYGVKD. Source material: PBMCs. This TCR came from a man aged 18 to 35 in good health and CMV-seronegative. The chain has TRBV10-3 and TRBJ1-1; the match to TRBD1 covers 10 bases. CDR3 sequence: CAIKGQGVEAFF. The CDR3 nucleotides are TGTGCCATCAAAGGACAGGGGGTTGAAGCTTTCTTT.